This T cell receptor (beta chain) was documented in a study of spatial heterogeneity in lung cancer. For the study at large: Detection of beta-chain sequences consistently exceeded that of alpha-chain sequences. Study-level results: In tumors, expanded intratumoral alpha and beta TCR counts tracked mutation counts. Expanded TCRs classified as ubiquitous or regional were counted, and these counts tracked ubiquitous and regional nonsynonymous mutations, respectively.

Time point reported: sample taken at primary tumor resection. No cells were sorted before sequencing. The whole RNA sequenced was extracted from tumor, nontumor lung or frozen PBMC. V was shortened by 3 bases and J by 7 bases, with 12 bases between the two germline ends. This CDR3 is 14 amino acids long. CDR1 MDHEN and CDR2 SYDVKM come from the germline V gene. This clonotype is classed as large (0.1 to 1%). Its target is not known. The presence of a unique molecular identifier marked each TCR cDNA molecule. TCRdb re-called the 5' RACE reads through MiXCR, storing one row per CDR3 protein. The repertoire includes roughly 2,500 distinct CDR3 sequences, roughly a fifth of them detected once, and 24% sits in the top ten.

The rearrangement links TRBV28 to TRBJ1-4, with D tentatively TRBD1 (5 bases). The sample in question was lung tumor tissue, obtained at surgery. This sequence originates from a male donor with early-stage non-small cell lung cancer. Here the CDR3 reads CASSFLGAVEKLFF. The CDR3 coding sequence is TGTGCCAGCAGTTTTCTAGGGGCGGTTGAAAAACTGTTTTTT.